This T cell receptor beta chain was found in a study of blood T cells in healthy people across ages. On this clonotype: Its antigen remains unidentified.

A second PCR of 7 to 11 cycles used a sample-barcoded 5' primer and a J-beta primer mix. MiXCR was run by TCRdb on the 5' RACE reads, yielding one entry per CDR3 protein. The data contain 750,000 or so distinct CDR3 sequences, 20% to 25% of them singletons. CDR3 size: 16 residues. Germline CDR1 SGHDN, CDR2 FVKESK. Study-level points and caveats: Relative to aged donors, long-lived donors carried more naive CD4+ cells and displayed higher diversity. With naive T cell percentage, TCR beta diversity showed a strong correlation.

The same specimen was also included in a second study, on T cells of mothers and their children. That paper adds: With unrelated pairs as the comparison, related mother-child pairs had a slightly higher overlap that was not significant. Persistent microchimeric T cell clones were sought, and none were detected.

The TCR comes from a boy younger than 18 in good health. The specimen was blood. V is TRBV14 and J is TRBJ2-1, with TRBD2 matching 8 bases. The J call is doubtful: the DNA matches TRBJ2-5 better. In DNA form, the CDR3 reads TGTGCCAGCAGCCAAGATAAACGGACTAGCATGGAGACCCAGTACTTC. This translates into CASSQDKRTSMETQYF.